Listed below are T cell receptor beta chains from one sample, sequenced in a study of neurological immune-mediated disorders. TCRdb ran MiXCR on the 5' RACE reads and lists one entry per CDR3 protein. The table includes about 60,000 distinct CDR3 sequences, around a tenth detected once. Sequencing used PBMCs. Receptors were obtained from a man aged 30-40 years in good health. Each CDR3 is given with its conserved first and last residue. A D gene is named only where the DNA matches it firmly. Expanded clones are given a class, and other clones once, few, many or no size at all.

clone_size: many; v_call: TRBV12-3/TRBV12-4; j_call: TRBJ2-7; d_call: -; cdr3_nt: TGTGCCAGCAGTTTAAGGGATCCCTACGAGCAGTACTTC; cdr3_aa: CASSLRDPYEQYF
clone_size: -; v_call: TRBV11-2; j_call: TRBJ2-1; d_call: -; cdr3_nt: TGTGCCAGCAGCTTAGGTCTCGGGGATAGAAATGAGCAGTTCTTC; cdr3_aa: CASSLGLGDRNEQFF
clone_size: many; v_call: TRBV28; j_call: TRBJ2-6; d_call: -; cdr3_nt: TGTGCCAGCAGTTTATATACGTCTGGGGCCAACGTCCTGACTTTC; cdr3_aa: CASSLYTSGANVLTF
clone_size: once; v_call: TRBV20-1; j_call: TRBJ2-7; d_call: -; cdr3_nt: TGCAGTGCTAGCGGTTCGGACAGTGTTATTTACGAGAAGAACTTC; cdr3_aa: CSASGSDSVIYEKNF
clone_size: many; v_call: TRBV7-9; j_call: TRBJ2-7; d_call: TRBD2; cdr3_nt: TGTGCCAGCAGCCCTAGCGGGATGAGGACCTACGAGCAGTACTTC; cdr3_aa: CASSPSGMRTYEQYF
clone_size: -; v_call: TRBV6-6; j_call: TRBJ1-1; d_call: -; cdr3_nt: TGTGTCAGCTTCAGAGTGGACACTGAAGCTTTCTTT; cdr3_aa: CVSFRVDTEAFF
clone_size: many; v_call: TRBV4-1; j_call: TRBJ2-7; d_call: TRBD1; cdr3_nt: TGCGCCAGCAGCCAAGATATCCGACAGGGTGCGGACGAGCAGTACTTC; cdr3_aa: CASSQDIRQGADEQYF
clone_size: many; v_call: TRBV28; j_call: TRBJ2-7; d_call: -; cdr3_nt: TGTGCCAGCATAGGGACTGGATACGAGCAGTACTTC; cdr3_aa: CASIGTGYEQYF
clone_size: many; v_call: TRBV20-1; j_call: TRBJ2-2; d_call: -; cdr3_nt: TGCAGTGCTAGAGATTCTGGTTCGACAGGGAACACCGGGGAGCTGTTTTTT; cdr3_aa: CSARDSGSTGNTGELFF
clone_size: many; v_call: TRBV6-2/TRBV6-3; j_call: TRBJ2-2; d_call: -; cdr3_nt: TGTGCCAGCATGACAGGTCCCGGGGAGCTGTTTTTT; cdr3_aa: CASMTGPGELFF
clone_size: many; v_call: TRBV5-6; j_call: TRBJ2-1; d_call: TRBD2; cdr3_nt: TGTGCCAGCAGCGGGGCGGGACTAGCGGGAGGTGATGAGCAGTTCTTC; cdr3_aa: CASSGAGLAGGDEQFF
clone_size: many; v_call: TRBV15; j_call: TRBJ2-5; d_call: -; cdr3_nt: TGTGCCACCAGCAGAGATGACCGGGACGTCGAGACCCAGTACTTC; cdr3_aa: CATSRDDRDVETQYF
clone_size: once; v_call: TRBV20-1; j_call: TRBJ2-2; d_call: TRBD2; cdr3_nt: TGCAGTGCTAGAGGTCTCAGCGGGAGAGTCTCGAACACCGGGGAACTGTTTTTT; cdr3_aa: CSARGLSGRVSNTGELFF
clone_size: many; v_call: TRBV20-1; j_call: TRBJ1-1; d_call: TRBD1; cdr3_nt: TGCAGTGCTAGAGATCAGGGGCCAGGGGGGACTGAAGCTTTCTTT; cdr3_aa: CSARDQGPGGTEAFF
clone_size: -; v_call: TRBV15; j_call: TRBJ2-7; d_call: -; cdr3_nt: TGTGCCACCAGCAGGGATGAGACATCTACCTACGAGCAGTACTTC; cdr3_aa: CATSRDETSTYEQYF
clone_size: many; v_call: TRBV29-1; j_call: TRBJ2-3; d_call: -; cdr3_nt: TGCAGCGTTGAACCAGCCCATTCGCAGTATTTT; cdr3_aa: CSVEPAHSQYF